The 29 T cell receptor beta chains below come from one sample, sequenced in a study of blood T cell repertoires in COVID-19. Clones were sequenced by immunoSEQ multiplex PCR, and TCRdb holds only the in-frame ones, with some missing. The table has under 250,000 clones, around 90% seen once; the top ten hold 10% to 12%. The sequenced sample was PBMCs or T cells enriched from blood (not recorded which). The source of these receptors is a man aged 25 to 45 who had recovered from COVID-19.

The chain has TRBV19 and TRBJ2-7, with TRBD2 matching over 9 bases. The CDR3 consists of 15 residues. The V and J ends lost 4 bases and 5 bases, in that order; junction bases with no gene match: 9. In germline, CDR1 is LNHDA, CDR2 SQIVND (reference sequence). Written as DNA, the CDR3 is TGTGCCAGTAGTACTAGCGGGGTCGCTTGGGACGAGCAGTACTTC. Amino acid sequence: CASSTSGVAWDEQYF.

The rearrangement uses TRBV30 and TRBJ1-5, with 9 bases identical to TRBD1. The CDR3 has 15 amino acids. V shed 0 bases, J shed 4 bases, and the junction held 4 bases outside the gene matches. From germline, CDR1 is GTSNPN and CDR2 SVGIG (reference sequence). The CDR3 DNA follows: TGTGCCTGGAGTGTAGAGACAGGGGGAAATCAGCCCCAGCATTTT. It yields the protein CAWSVETGGNQPQHF.

The chain carries TRBV7-9 and TRBJ1-3; tentative D call: TRBD1 (6 bases). V was trimmed by 6 bases and J by 2 bases, leaving 8 bases between them. This CDR3 is built from 13 residues. The germline gives CDR1 SEHNR, CDR2 FQNEAQ (reference sequence). CDR3 region: CASRGAAGNTIYF. In DNA form, the CDR3 reads TGTGCCAGCAGGGGGGCTGCTGGAAACACCATATATTTT. Full variable domain (missing parts from reference TRBV7-9 and TRBJ1-3): DTGVSQNPRHKITKRGQNVTFRCDPISEHNRLYWYRQTLGQGPEFLTYFQNEAQLEKSRLLSDRFSAERPKGSFSTLEIQRTEQGDSAMYLCASRGAAGNTIYFGEGSWLTVV.

The chain couples TRBV19 to TRBJ1-2; the D gene is possibly TRBD1 (6 bases). The CDR3 sequence is 15 residues long. The V end was cut by 2 bases, the J end by 2 bases, with 12 bases between. Germline V gives CDR1 LNHDA, CDR2 SQIVND (reference sequence). In DNA, the CDR3 is TGTGCCAGTAGTATACGATCGGACAGAAACTATGGCTACACCTTC. Its translation is CASSIRSDRNYGYTF.

The CDR3 DNA is TGTGCCAGCAGCTTAGAGAGGGCAAGACAGGGCTACACCTACGAGCAGTACTTC. Translated, it gives CASSLERARQGYTYEQYF. The chain recombines TRBV11-2 with TRBJ2-7; 7 bases align to TRBD1. CDR3 size: 18 residues. Germline lookup yields CDR1 SGHAT and CDR2 FQNNGV. V dropped 0 bases and J dropped 2; count of bases not matched to a gene: 13.

The V call is TRBV21-1, the J call TRBJ1-5; no DNA check was done on the table's D call, TRBD1. TRBV21-1 is noted as a pseudogene. The CDR3 spans 17 residues. As DNA, the CDR3 is TGTGCCAGCAGTCAACCAGGGGGCGTCGGGATCAATCAGCCCCAGCATTTT. Translation: CASSQPGGVGINQPQHF.

This clone was counted only a few times. The chain combines TRBV10-3 with TRBJ2-7, with 13 nucleotides matching TRBD2. V was clipped by 6 bases and J by 3 bases; unmatched bases: 8. Germline V lookup: CDR1 ENHRY, CDR2 SYGVKD. The CDR3 is 16 residues long. The CDR3 sequence is CAISNPTSGRDYEQYF. In nucleotides, the CDR3 is TGTGCCATCAGCAACCCTACTAGCGGGAGGGACTACGAGCAGTACTTC.

The chain carries TRBV27 and TRBJ1-2; D not certain. The germline V and J ends were trimmed by 5 bases and 0 bases, with 7 bases remaining between them. Germline V lookup: CDR1 MNHEY, CDR2 SMNVEV (reference sequence). The CDR3 is 13 amino acids. CDR3 nucleotides: TGTGCCAGCAGTGTCAATCCTAACTATGGCTACACCTTC. Its translation: CASSVNPNYGYTF.

The rearrangement links TRBV7-3 to TRBJ2-2, with 9 bases matching TRBD1. CDR3 length: 14 amino acids. Germline CDR1 and CDR2: SGHTA and FQGTGA. V shed 5 bases, J shed 5 bases, and the junction held 3 bases outside the gene matches. As DNA, the CDR3 is TGTGCCAGCAGCCCCGGGACAGGGACCGGGGAGCTGTTTTTT. Translating gives CASSPGTGTGELFF.

This chain uses TRBV6-5 with TRBJ1-5; TRBD1 aligns across 9 bases. CDR1 and CDR2 (germline): MNHEY, SVGAGI. The CDR3 extends over 15 amino acids. Trimming removed 4 bases from V and 3 bases from J; junction bases left unmatched: 4. The CDR3 spells CASSWGQGDNQPQHF. In DNA form, the CDR3 reads TGTGCCAGCAGTTGGGGACAGGGCGACAATCAGCCCCAGCATTTT.

The genes are TRBV14 and TRBJ2-3, with D possibly matching TRBD2 (7 bases). Per germline, CDR1 SGHDN and CDR2 FVKESK. With 7 bases removed from V and 1 base from J, the gap between germline ends came to 15 bases. The CDR3 spans 15 residues. Here the CDR3 reads CASIGSGGRTDTQYF. Written as DNA, the CDR3 is TGTGCCAGCATCGGATCCGGGGGGCGCACAGATACGCAGTATTTT. Based on the CDR3 plus reference TRBV14 and TRBJ2-3, the full variable domain is EAGVTQFPSHSVIEKGQTVTLRCDPISGHDNLYWYRRVMGKEIKFLLHFVKESKQDESGMPNNRFLAERTGGTYSTLKVQPAELEDSGVYFCASIGSGGRTDTQYFGPGTRLTVL.

V gene TRBV5-1 combines with J gene TRBJ2-3; 7 positions match TRBD2. This CDR3 is built from 14 residues. The trim removed 2 bases at V and 4 bases at J, leaving 4 bases unmatched. Per germline, CDR1 SGHRS and CDR2 YFSETQ. Here the CDR3 DNA reads TGCGCCAGCAGCTTAGGGACTACACCAGATACGCAGTATTTT. This translates into CASSLGTTPDTQYF.

The chain links TRBV20-1 to TRBJ1-2; no clear D gene. Germline V CDR1 and CDR2: DFQATT, SNEGSKA (reference sequence). CDR3 length: 11 residues. The germline V and J ends were trimmed by 1 base and 5 bases, with 5 bases remaining between them. The DNA of the CDR3 is TGCAGTGCTAGAGCCTCTTATGGCTACACCTTC. Residues: CSARASYGYTF.

This clone has a single count. The J gene is TRBJ2-2, the V gene TRBV6-4, with 9 bases that match TRBD1. V lost 6 bases and J lost 3; bases outside the gene matches: 8. CDR1 MRHNA and CDR2 SNTAGT come from the germline V gene. The CDR3 has 16 residues. CDR3 loop: CASRTPGQGDTGELFF. For the CDR3, the DNA is TGTGCCAGCAGGACCCCGGGACAGGGCGACACCGGGGAGCTGTTTTTT.

The gene calls are TRBV4-2 and TRBJ2-7; tentative D call: TRBD1 (6 bases). This CDR3 contains 18 residues. The germline CDR1 and CDR2 sequences are LGHNA and YNFKEQ. With 3 bases removed from V and 1 base from J, the gap between germline ends came to 22 bases. DNA for the CDR3: TGTGCCAGCAGCCAGGACCGGGACAATCGCCTGGCGTCCTACGAGCAGTACTTC. As protein: CASSQDRDNRLASYEQYF.

The sample holds one count of this clone. The chain carries TRBV4-3 and TRBJ1-5; D gene unclear. Germline assignment: CDR1 LGHNA and CDR2 YSLEER. With 0 bases removed from V and 4 bases from J, the gap between germline ends came to 7 bases. The CDR3 has 14 residues. CDR3: CASSQDWANQPQHF. The DNA for the CDR3 is TGCGCCAGCAGCCAAGATTGGGCAAATCAGCCCCAGCATTTT.

This clone was detected once. The rearrangement joins TRBV4-1 to TRBJ1-1; D may be TRBD1 (6 bases). The CDR3 is made up of 15 amino acids. The V and J ends lost 1 base and 0 bases respectively, with 9 bases between them. Per germline, CDR1 MGHRA and CDR2 YSYEKL. The CDR3 sequence: CASSQVGQLNTEAFF. The CDR3 nucleotides read TGCGCCAGCAGCCAAGTTGGACAGTTGAACACTGAAGCTTTCTTT.

This chain connects TRBV6-5 to TRBJ2-1, with D unresolved. Looked up from germline, CDR1 is MNHEY and CDR2 is SVGAGI. The V and J ends lost 0 bases and 2 bases respectively, with 11 bases between them. The CDR3 has 16 amino acids. The CDR3 sequence: CASSYSPTAAYNEQFF. CDR3 coding DNA: TGTGCCAGCAGTTACTCTCCAACGGCGGCCTACAATGAGCAGTTCTTC.

The chain combines TRBV30 with TRBJ1-1, with D possibly being TRBD1 (6 bases). V was shortened by 1 base and J by 4 bases, with 31 bases between the two germline ends. The CDR3 sequence is 20 residues long. Germline CDR1 reads GTSNPN; CDR2 reads SVGIG (reference sequence). CDR3 nucleotide sequence: TGTGCCTGGAGTGCCAAACGTCCCCAGGGGTCCACGATCAGGGGCACTGAAGCTTTCTTT. Protein: CAWSAKRPQGSTIRGTEAFF.

The J gene is TRBJ1-2, the V gene TRBV5-1; D is unresolved. The CDR3 is 14 residues long. The V end was cut by 1 base, the J end by 4 bases, with 11 bases between. CDR1 is SGHRS and CDR2 is YFSETQ in the germline V gene. The CDR3 protein is CASSLKESGYGYTF. DNA for the CDR3: TGCGCCAGCAGCTTGAAGGAGTCGGGCTATGGCTACACCTTC.

This rearrangement joins TRBV5-1 to TRBJ1-3; 12 bases line up with TRBD1. The germline gives CDR1 SGHRS, CDR2 YFSETQ. CDR3 length equals 16 residues. Trimming at V came to 9 bases and at J to 3 bases, leaving 10 bases not matched to a gene. The CDR3 region has the DNA TGCGCCACCTCACCCGGGACAGGGGGCTTTGGAAACACCATATATTTT. This encodes CATSPGTGGFGNTIYF.

This chain joins TRBV6-4 and TRBJ1-2; a possible D gene is TRBD1 (5 bases). Germline CDR1 and CDR2: MRHNA and SNTAGT. The CDR3 extends over 15 amino acids. With 0 bases removed from V and 3 bases from J, the gap between germline ends came to 11 bases. This CDR3 is CASSDSGGSHYGYTF. The CDR3 nucleotides read TGTGCCAGCAGTGACTCGGGGGGGTCACACTATGGCTACACCTTC.

The chain couples TRBV18 to TRBJ2-2; TRBD2 matches 9 bases. V was clipped by 3 bases and J by 5 bases; unmatched bases: 4. The CDR3 has 15 residues. The germline V gene has CDR1 KGHSH and CDR2 LQKENI. CDR3 DNA sequence: TGTGCCAGCTCACCGGCGGGAGGGGAGACCGGGGAGCTGTTTTTT. As protein: CASSPAGGETGELFF.

The chain recombines TRBV10-3 with TRBJ1-3; D is possibly TRBD1 (5 bases). V was pared by 3 bases and J by 5 bases, with 17 bases between. The CDR3 is 16 amino acids. Looked up from germline, CDR1 is ENHRY and CDR2 is SYGVKD. The CDR3 spells CAISDFPQGRRNTIYF. The CDR3 DNA is TGTGCCATCAGTGATTTTCCCCAGGGCCGAAGAAACACCATATATTTT.

V usage is TRBV7-2 and J usage is TRBJ2-3; 7 positions match TRBD2. The V gene end was trimmed by 5 bases and the J gene end by 3 bases; junction bases not matched to a gene: 8. This CDR3 has 15 amino acids. Per the germline V gene, CDR1 is SGHTA and CDR2 is FQGNSA. CDR3 region: CASSVFMRETDTQYF. The CDR3 nucleotides are TGTGCCAGCAGCGTCTTCATGCGGGAGACAGATACGCAGTATTTT.

This sequence joins TRBV9 and TRBJ2-3, with TRBD2 identical over 9 bases. This CDR3 has 15 residues. V dropped 3 bases and J dropped 6; count of bases not matched to a gene: 8. Germline loops: CDR1 SGDLS, CDR2 YYNGEE. CDR3 nucleotides: TGTGCCAGCAGCGCATCGGGACTAGCATCCGATACGCAGTATTTT. This encodes CASSASGLASDTQYF.

The gene calls are TRBV28 and TRBJ2-4, with TRBD2 matching 16 bases. CDR1 is MDHEN and CDR2 is SYDVKM in the germline V gene. Unmatched junction bases numbered 7, after V lost 3 bases and J lost 2 bases. This CDR3 region has 19 residues. CDR3: CASSLGTSGRAVSKNIQYF. The DNA of the CDR3 is TGTGCCAGCAGTTTGGGGACTAGCGGGAGGGCCGTGTCCAAAAACATTCAGTACTTC.

The chain uses TRBV18 and TRBJ1-1, with 7 bases identical to TRBD1. J lost 5 bases, V lost 4 bases, and 4 bases had no gene match. Germline-derived CDR1 and CDR2 are KGHSH and LQKENI. The CDR3 totals 13 residues. The CDR3 reads CASSRQGGTEAFF. CDR3 DNA: TGTGCCAGCTCACGTCAGGGGGGTACTGAAGCTTTCTTT.

V usage is TRBV28 and J usage is TRBJ2-3; D is possibly TRBD1 (5 bases). The CDR3 is 18 residues long. Trimming left V 5 bases short and J 0 bases short, with 21 bases between. Germline loops: CDR1 MDHEN, CDR2 SYDVKM. The DNA of the CDR3 is TGTGCCAGCAGTGTACTGGCCCCGGCAGGGCATAGCACAGATACGCAGTATTTT. This encodes CASSVLAPAGHSTDTQYF.